Each of the 32 T cell receptor beta chains below was sequenced from the same sample in a study of identical twins. TCRdb redid the calling of the 5' RACE reads with MiXCR, one entry per CDR3 protein. The table lists hundreds of thousands of distinct CDR3 sequences, 21% of them singletons. This sample also belongs to another study, concerning T cells expressing NK-cell markers.

Source material: PBMCs. These receptors all stem from a woman between 18 and 29 years old in good health.

The J gene is TRBJ2-5, the V gene TRBV5-6, with TRBD1 matching 9 bases. The V segment lost 4 bases and the J segment 5 bases; nucleotides outside the gene matches: 9. Germline CDR1 is SGHDT and CDR2 is YYEEEE. This CDR3 is 15 amino acids long. The CDR3 DNA follows: TGTGCCAGCAGCCCAGGCCCGACAGGGGGTGAGACCCAGTACTTC. Translation: CASSPGPTGGETQYF.

This chain connects TRBV5-1 to TRBJ2-1, with D possibly TRBD2 on 6 matching bases. The CDR3 sequence is 15 residues long. Germline loops: CDR1 SGHRS, CDR2 YFSETQ. V was shortened by 0 bases and J by 2 bases, with 9 bases between the two germline ends. The CDR3 spells CASSLAGETYNEQFF. As DNA, the CDR3 is TGCGCCAGCAGCTTGGCGGGGGAGACCTACAATGAGCAGTTCTTC.

V gene TRBV12-3 or TRBV12-4 combines with J gene TRBJ1-4, with D tentatively TRBD1 (5 bases). The CDR3 totals 14 residues. Trimming removed 7 bases at V and 4 bases at J, with 13 bases between. The CDR3 region has the DNA TGTGCCAGCACCTTTTGGGGCAGTAATGAAAAACTGTTTTTT. This codes for CASTFWGSNEKLFF.

The chain combines TRBV3-1 with TRBJ2-7, with TRBD1 matching over 9 bases. Germline V gives CDR1 LGHDT, CDR2 YNNKEL (reference sequence). The CDR3 covers 14 residues. V dropped 0 bases and J dropped 6; count of bases not matched to a gene: 3. CDR3 residues: CASSQDTGGGEQYF. CDR3 coding DNA: TGTGCCAGCAGCCAAGATACAGGGGGCGGCGAGCAGTACTTC.

This clonotype occurred a few times. This chain uses TRBV6-1 with TRBJ2-7; the D gene is possibly TRBD2 (5 bases). The V gene lost 5 bases and the J gene lost 3 bases, with 11 bases spanning the gap. In germline, CDR1 is MNHNS, CDR2 SASEGT. The length of the CDR3 is 13 residues. CDR3 residues: CASSQTGVYEQYF. CDR3 bases: TGTGCCAGCAGTCAGACCGGGGTCTACGAGCAGTACTTC.

This clonotype was observed a handful of times. The J gene is TRBJ2-5, the V gene TRBV4-3, with 7 bases that match TRBD1. Trimming cost V 1 base and J 5 bases; bases outside gene matches: 10. The CDR3 sequence is 16 residues long. The germline CDR1 and CDR2 sequences are LGHNA and YSLEER. The chain's CDR3 is CASSQGVATGIETQYF. CDR3 nucleotide sequence: TGCGCCAGCAGCCAAGGTGTCGCGACAGGGATTGAGACCCAGTACTTC.

The V call is TRBV10-3, the J call TRBJ2-2, with D possibly matching TRBD1 (5 bases). The CDR3 totals 14 residues. Between the trimmed V and J ends, which lost 5 bases and 1 base, there was a span of 8 bases. Germline V gene lookup returns CDR1 ENHRY and CDR2 SYGVKD. CDR3 in amino acids: CAISQTGNTGELFF. The CDR3 DNA follows: TGTGCCATCAGTCAAACAGGGAACACCGGGGAGCTGTTTTTT.

As to this clonotype: The missing conserved phenylalanine or tryptophan at the end of this CDR3 makes a read error likely. The V and J genes are TRBV12-5 and TRBJ2-3; possibly TRBD1 for D (6 bases). This CDR3 spans 15 amino acids. Per germline, CDR1 LGHNT and CDR2 FRNRAP. The ends were cut back, 6 bases at V and 0 bases at J, with 13 bases in the middle. In DNA, the CDR3 is TGTGCTAGTGGGAGGGGGAGAACTAGCACAGATACGCAGTATTAT. Translated, it gives CASGRGRTSTDTQYY.

This clonotype has more than one count but fewer than ten. J is TRBJ2-2 and V is TRBV7-9, with D perhaps TRBD1 or TRBD2 (7 bases each). CDR1 and CDR2 from the germline V gene are SEHNR and FQNEAQ (reference sequence). This CDR3 spans 14 amino acids. V dropped 8 bases and J dropped 5 bases, with 15 bases sitting between them. The chain's CDR3 is CASVRQGGTGELFF. DNA for the CDR3: TGTGCCAGCGTGCGCCAGGGGGGGACCGGGGAGCTGTTTTTT. The whole variable domain, filled in from reference TRBV7-9 and TRBJ2-2, reads DTGVSQNPRHKITKRGQNVTFRCDPISEHNRLYWYRQTLGQGPEFLTYFQNEAQLEKSRLLSDRFSAERPKGSFSTLEIQRTEQGDSAMYLCASVRQGGTGELFFGEGSRLTVL.

The chain joins TRBV11-3 to TRBJ2-1; the match to TRBD2 covers 7 bases. CDR3 length equals 11 residues. Losses at the gene ends were 4 bases for V and 12 bases for J; bases not matched to a gene: 3. Germline V lookup: CDR1 SGHNT, CDR2 YENEEA. The CDR3 nucleotides read TGTGCCAGCAGCTCCCCGGGGGGGCAGTTCTTC. This sequence encodes CASSSPGGQFF.

The sample holds many counts of this clonotype. This chain connects TRBV7-2 to TRBJ2-5; D not resolved. Deletions cut 1 base from V and 1 base from J, with 4 bases between. This CDR3 has 13 amino acids. Germline CDR1 SGHTA, CDR2 FQGNSA. CDR3 coding DNA: TGTGCCAGCAGCTTAGTTACCCAAGAGACCCAGTACTTC. This translates into CASSLVTQETQYF.

This clonotype was detected a few times. J is TRBJ2-7 and V is TRBV9; tentative D call: TRBD1 (6 bases). CDR3 length equals 14 residues. Per germline, CDR1 SGDLS and CDR2 YYNGEE. The V end was cut by 4 bases, the J end by 7 bases, with 18 bases between. The CDR3 loop reads CASSIGQRPGEQYF. CDR3 sequence (DNA): TGTGCCAGCAGCATCGGACAGCGTCCGGGAGAGCAGTACTTC.

In this sample, this clonotype turned up a few times. The chain carries TRBV11-2 and TRBJ2-1, with TRBD2 matching over 8 bases. Germline-derived CDR1 and CDR2 are SGHAT and FQNNGV. With V trimmed by 5 bases and J by 7 bases, 16 bases remained unmatched. The CDR3 length is 17 residues. The DNA for the CDR3 is TGTGCCAGCAGCCGAGCTCCGGGACTAGGCGAAGTGAATGAGCAGTTCTTC. Translation gives CASSRAPGLGEVNEQFF.

V gene TRBV12-3 or TRBV12-4 combines with J gene TRBJ2-4, with TRBD1 as a possible D gene (7 bases). Trimming removed 8 bases from V and 1 base from J, with 15 bases in between. The CDR3 loop spans 15 amino acids. The CDR3 DNA reads as TGTGCCAGCGGGGGGACAGCCGGGGCCAAAAACATTCAGTACTTC. Residues: CASGGTAGAKNIQYF.

This clonotype appeared a few times. The rearrangement joins TRBV5-6 to TRBJ1-1; D is ambiguous. The CDR3 totals 15 residues. CDR1 and CDR2 (germline): SGHDT, YYEEEE. V dropped 0 bases and J dropped 5 bases, with 14 bases sitting between them. The CDR3: CASSLARPLRTEAFF. The CDR3 nucleotides read TGTGCCAGCAGCTTGGCGCGGCCTTTGAGGACTGAAGCTTTCTTT.

The V gene is TRBV5-6, the J gene TRBJ2-7; D remains unclear. The ends were cut back, 2 bases at V and 3 bases at J, with 9 bases in the middle. CDR3 length: 13 residues. Germline-derived CDR1 and CDR2 are SGHDT and YYEEEE. CDR3 amino acids: CASSFSQFYEQYF. In DNA, the CDR3 is TGTGCCAGCAGCTTTTCCCAATTCTACGAGCAGTACTTC.

This clonotype has just a few counts. This chain links TRBV7-9 with TRBJ1-2; 7 bases line up with TRBD1. The junction had 8 bases not matched to a gene; V was cut back by 3 bases and J by 4 bases. The germline V gene encodes CDR1 SEHNR and CDR2 FQNEAQ (reference sequence). The CDR3 is 15 amino acids. CDR3 bases: TGTGCCAGCAGCTTGGCGGACAGGCGATCCTATGGCTACACCTTC. It specifies CASSLADRRSYGYTF.

A few counts support this clonotype. The chain combines TRBV20-1 with TRBJ2-5; TRBD2 might be the D (7 bases). The CDR3 has 12 residues. With 7 bases removed from V and 5 bases from J, the gap between germline ends came to 14 bases. The germline V gene has CDR1 DFQATT and CDR2 SNEGSKA (reference sequence). In DNA, the CDR3 is TGCAGTGGGGGGGGCAGGCCGGAGACCCAGTACTTC. Translating gives CSGGGRPETQYF.

This clonotype came up many times. V and J are TRBV10-3 and TRBJ2-7; 7 bases match TRBD2. Germline V gene sequence: CDR1 ENHRY, CDR2 SYGVKD. CDR3 length equals 13 residues. V lost 4 bases, J lost 5 bases, and 5 bases stayed unmatched. CDR3 residues: CAISGPGGNEQYF. CDR3 nucleotides: TGTGCCATCAGTGGTCCCGGGGGGAACGAGCAGTACTTC.

This clonotype was seen once. The chain has TRBV20-1 and TRBJ2-1, with D unclear. Per the germline V gene, CDR1 is DFQATT and CDR2 is SNEGSKA (reference sequence). V was clipped by 0 bases and J by 7 bases, with 10 bases between them. There are 13 residues in the CDR3. CDR3 amino acids: CSARDTRQNEQFF. The CDR3 DNA reads as TGCAGTGCTAGAGATACACGGCAGAATGAGCAGTTCTTC.

This chain uses TRBV7-9 with TRBJ2-7, with 9 bases fitting TRBD2. This CDR3 spans 14 amino acids. Germline CDR1 reads SEHNR; CDR2 reads FQNEAQ (reference sequence). Trimming cost V 6 bases and J 2 bases; bases outside gene matches: 5. CDR3 coding DNA: TGTGCCAGCAGTACTAGCGGGCGGACCTACGAGCAGTACTTC. Its translation is CASSTSGRTYEQYF.

This clonotype was detected many times. V and J are TRBV20-1 and TRBJ2-7; no reliable D call. The CDR3 spans 13 residues. Between the trimmed V and J ends, which lost 3 bases and 2 bases, there was a span of 11 bases. Germline lookup yields CDR1 DFQATT and CDR2 SNEGSKA (reference sequence). The CDR3 spells CSASSPRTYEQYF. CDR3 DNA sequence: TGCAGTGCTAGTTCCCCCAGGACCTACGAGCAGTACTTC.

This clonotype was observed many times. The V call is TRBV20-1, the J call TRBJ2-5; 9 bases align to TRBD2. V was pared by 1 base and J by 3 bases, with 0 bases of the junction left unmatched. This CDR3 has 13 residues. From germline, CDR1 is DFQATT and CDR2 SNEGSKA (reference sequence). Here the CDR3 DNA reads TGCAGTGCTAGAGCTAGCGGGGAAGAGACCCAGTACTTC. Translation gives CSARASGEETQYF.

This clonotype was observed a handful of times. V is TRBV28 and J is TRBJ2-7; D unresolved. V dropped 3 bases and J dropped 7 bases, with 10 bases sitting between them. Germline assignment: CDR1 MDHEN and CDR2 SYDVKM. The length of the CDR3 is 12 residues. CDR3 DNA sequence: TGTGCCAGCAGTTTCTCTTCCCGGGAGCAGTACTTC. Translation: CASSFSSREQYF. The whole variable domain, filled in from reference TRBV28 and TRBJ2-7, reads DVKVTQSSRYLVKRTGEKVFLECVQDMDHENMFWYRQDPGLGLRLIYFSYDVKMKEKGDIPEGYSVSREKKERFSLILESASTNQTSMYLCASSFSSREQYFGPGTRLTVT.

This clonotype was counted only a few times. The rearrangement uses TRBV15 and TRBJ1-5; no clear D. Germline loops: CDR1 LNHNV, CDR2 YYDKDF (reference sequence). Trimming shortened V by 0 bases and J by 7 bases, and 4 bases separated the two germline ends. This CDR3 is 12 amino acids long. This chain's CDR3 is CATSRELQPQHF. The CDR3 nucleotides read TGTGCCACCAGCAGAGAATTGCAGCCCCAGCATTTT. Looking up the rest from reference TRBV15 and TRBJ1-5 gives the full variable domain: DAMVIQNPRYQVTQFGKPVTLSCSQTLNHNVMYWYQQKSSQAPKLLFHYYDKDFNNEADTPDNFQSRRPNTSFCFLDIRSPGLGDTAMYLCATSRELQPQHFGDGTRLSIL.

The chain combines TRBV10-3 with TRBJ2-3; 8 bases line up with TRBD1. The germline V gene encodes CDR1 ENHRY and CDR2 SYGVKD. V was pared by 1 base and J by 8 bases, with 8 bases of the junction left unmatched. The CDR3 extends over 15 amino acids. DNA of the CDR3: TGTGCCATCAGTGAGTTGGGGACAGGTCAGGGTACGCAGTATTTT. It translates to CAISELGTGQGTQYF.

The chain is built from TRBV5-8 and TRBJ1-2; the D is unclear. Per germline, CDR1 SGHTS and CDR2 YDEGEE. The CDR3 contains 11 residues. Deletions cut 5 bases from V and 8 bases from J, with 10 bases between. CDR3 in DNA: TGTGCCAGCAGTTCCTGGCGGGGCTACACCTTC. It codes for CASSSWRGYTF. Together with reference TRBV5-8 and TRBJ1-2, the CDR3 gives the full variable domain: EAGVTQSPTHLIKTRGQQATLRCSPISGHTSVYWYQQALGLGLQFLLWYDEGEERNRGNFPPRFSGRQFPNYSSELNVNALELEDSALYLCASSSWRGYTFGSGTRLTVV.

A note on this clonotype: One end of the junction is discordant with germline, which a read error may explain. The gene calls are TRBV9 and TRBJ2-1, with 11 bases that match TRBD2. The CDR3 consists of 19 residues. CDR1 is SGDLS, CDR2 YYNGEE, per germline. The CDR3 coding sequence is TGTGCCTGCAGCGAGCGTAGAGTCCCTCTAGCGGGGGGAGGAGATGAGCAGTTCTTC. It is translated as CACSERRVPLAGGGDEQFF.

This clonotype was observed a handful of times. The rearrangement joins TRBV9 to TRBJ2-1; D is perhaps TRBD2 (5 bases). Trimming shortened V by 4 bases and J by 12 bases, and 14 bases separated the two germline ends. CDR1 and CDR2 (germline): SGDLS, YYNGEE. The CDR3 is 12 residues long. The CDR3 sequence is CASSSLEEGQFF. CDR3 in DNA: TGTGCCAGCAGCTCCCTCGAAGAGGGGCAGTTCTTC.

J is TRBJ2-6 and V is TRBV6-1; D gene ambiguous. Germline loops: CDR1 MNHNS, CDR2 SASEGT. Between the trimmed V and J ends, which lost 7 bases and 0 bases, there was a span of 10 bases. This CDR3 region has 15 residues. CDR3 protein: CASTRSSSGANVLTF. CDR3 coding DNA: TGTGCCAGCACCAGGTCCAGCTCTGGGGCCAACGTCCTGACTTTC.

The table lists this clonotype with many counts. A much larger clone lies one base from this, so it may be a read error. The chain has TRBV5-1 and TRBJ2-5; D uncertain. CDR1 is SGHRS, CDR2 YFSETQ, per germline. V was trimmed by 3 bases and J by 3 bases, leaving 3 bases between them. CDR3 size: 11 residues. CDR3 DNA: TGCGCCAGCAGCTGGGAAGAGACCCAGTACTTC. This translates into CASSWEETQYF.

This clonotype has only a few counts. The rearrangement joins TRBV4-2 to TRBJ2-7; the D gene is possibly TRBD2 (6 bases). The CDR3 has 14 residues. V gave up 2 bases and J gave up 5 bases, with 13 bases separating them. Germline assignment: CDR1 LGHNA and CDR2 YNFKEQ. This CDR3 is CASSQYAGSHEQYF. The CDR3 DNA reads as TGTGCCAGCAGCCAATATGCGGGGTCGCACGAGCAGTACTTC.